These 4 T cell receptor beta chains were all obtained from the same sample, sequenced in a study of shared clonotypes between healthy human individuals. Clones were sequenced by immunoSEQ multiplex PCR, and TCRdb holds only the in-frame ones, with some missing. This sample yields 950,000 to 1,300,000 clones, of which under 80% are seen a single time; approximately 1.5% belongs to the top ten. Material for sequencing was memory CD4+ T cells sorted from blood. Subset specified: CD45RA-negative fraction. The source is a man between 18 and 35 years old in good health.

With regard to this clone: Other nucleotide sequences in the sample specify the same CDR3. The chain couples TRBV27 to TRBJ2-6; possible D gene TRBD2, 5 bases. V was trimmed by 8 bases and J by 2 bases, leaving 7 bases between them. The germline CDR1 and CDR2 sequences are MNHEY and SMNVEV (reference sequence). This CDR3 has 13 residues. The CDR3 coding sequence is TGTGCCAGCGGGCGGGCTGGGGCCAACGTCCTGACTTTC. This codes for CASGRAGANVLTF.

The chain joins TRBV19 to TRBJ2-6, with D possibly TRBD1 on 5 matching bases. Trimming removed 1 base at V and 10 bases at J, with 11 bases between. The CDR3 contains 14 residues. Per the germline V gene, CDR1 is LNHDA and CDR2 is SQIVND (reference sequence). The CDR3 nucleotides read TGTGCCAGTAGTATAGGCCAGGGAATTAACGTCCTGACTTTC. Protein product: CASSIGQGINVLTF.

The chain links TRBV29-1 to TRBJ1-2; D remains ambiguous. This CDR3 region has 13 residues. Trimming pared 1 base from V and 8 bases from J, leaving 14 bases between. Germline V gene sequence: CDR1 SQVTM, CDR2 ANQGSEA. The CDR3 DNA reads as TGCAGCGTTGAAGGGGTCAGTAGAAGCGGCTACACCTTC. Translating gives CSVEGVSRSGYTF.

The CDR3 region is CASSFEIRTEAFF. CDR3 coding DNA: TGTGCCAGTAGCTTTGAAATACGCACTGAAGCTTTCTTT. The rearrangement links TRBV19 to TRBJ1-1; D is unresolved. The germline V gene has CDR1 LNHDA and CDR2 SQIVND (reference sequence). CDR3 length: 13 residues. The V gene lost 6 bases and the J gene lost 4 bases, with 12 bases spanning the gap.